These 11 T cell receptor beta chains were all obtained from the same sample, sequenced in a study of identical twins. TCRdb reprocessed the 5' RACE reads via MiXCR and lists one record per CDR3 protein. The table has 450,000 to 500,000 distinct CDR3 sequences, roughly an eighth seen once; the top ten hold around 0.98%. These sequences were also reported in another study, on yellow fever vaccine responses in identical twins.

The sequencing sample was made of CD4+ T cells sorted from blood. These receptors all come from a woman in her late teens or twenties in good health.

This clonotype was counted a few times. DNA of the CDR3: TGCGCCAGCAGCCAAGTCCCGGGACGGGACACCGGGGAGCTGTTTTTT. It codes for CASSQVPGRDTGELFF. This rearrangement joins TRBV4-1 to TRBJ2-2; D is perhaps TRBD1 or TRBD2 (5 bases each). V lost 1 base to trimming and J lost 3 bases, with 12 bases between them. The CDR3 totals 16 residues. CDR1 is MGHRA and CDR2 is YSYEKL in the germline V gene.

V is TRBV19 and J is TRBJ2-1; D is possibly TRBD1 (6 bases). Germline-derived CDR1 and CDR2 are LNHDA and SQIVND (reference sequence). V was pared by 6 bases and J by 7 bases, with 10 bases between. The CDR3 extends over 12 amino acids. The CDR3 loop is CASRKTGNEQFF. Here the CDR3 DNA reads TGTGCCAGTAGGAAAACAGGGAATGAGCAGTTCTTC.

This clonotype was detected only a few times. This chain connects TRBV20-1 to TRBJ2-7; TRBD2 aligns across 8 bases. The CDR3 runs to 14 residues. Germline V gene lookup returns CDR1 DFQATT and CDR2 SNEGSKA (reference sequence). With V trimmed by 0 bases and J by 3 bases, 4 bases remained unmatched. In DNA, the CDR3 is TGCAGTGCTAGAGATCGAAGCGGGAGCTACGAGCAGTACTTC. Translation gives CSARDRSGSYEQYF.

At least ten counts were recorded for this clonotype. The chain carries TRBV5-1 and TRBJ2-4; possible D gene TRBD1, 5 bases. The V end was cut by 0 bases, the J end by 0 bases, with 13 bases between. The CDR3 contains 17 residues. CDR1 is SGHRS and CDR2 is YFSETQ in the germline V gene. CDR3 nucleotide sequence: TGCGCCAGCAGCTTGGTGGGCAGGACACTAGCCAAAAACATTCAGTACTTC. Translated: CASSLVGRTLAKNIQYF.

V and J are TRBV10-3 and TRBJ1-1, with D possibly TRBD1 on 5 matching bases. The length of the CDR3 is 12 residues. Germline CDR1 is ENHRY and CDR2 is SYGVKD. V gave up 4 bases and J gave up 4 bases, with 7 bases separating them. This CDR3 reads CAISGGGTEAFF. The CDR3 nucleotides are TGTGCCATCAGTGGCGGGGGCACTGAAGCTTTCTTT.

The table lists this clonotype with a few counts. This sequence joins TRBV6-5 and TRBJ2-5; possibly TRBD1 for D (6 bases). Germline V gene data show CDR1 as MNHEY and CDR2 as SVGAGI. Trimming removed 1 base at V and 2 bases at J, with 11 bases between. This CDR3 is built from 15 residues. CDR3 DNA sequence: TGTGCCAGCAGTTACTTGCAGGGGAGACAAGAGACCCAGTACTTC. Translation gives CASSYLQGRQETQYF.

V gene TRBV5-1 combines with J gene TRBJ2-5, with 10 bases fitting TRBD1. Trimming cost V 4 bases and J 0 bases; bases outside gene matches: 6. Germline V lookup: CDR1 SGHRS, CDR2 YFSETQ. The CDR3 contains 16 residues. The CDR3 is CASSPLGTGDQETQYF. CDR3 in DNA: TGCGCCAGCAGCCCCTTGGGGACAGGGGACCAAGAGACCCAGTACTTC.

This clonotype was picked up a small number of times. The chain links TRBV28 to TRBJ2-5, with 8 positions matching TRBD2. The germline V gene has CDR1 MDHEN and CDR2 SYDVKM. The CDR3 length is 15 residues. V lost 7 bases and J lost 1; bases outside the gene matches: 8. This chain's CDR3 is CASIAGGALQETQYF. The CDR3 bases are TGTGCCAGCATCGCCGGGGGGGCTCTCCAAGAGACCCAGTACTTC.

This chain connects TRBV5-1 to TRBJ1-2; D possibly corresponds to TRBD1 (5 bases). Deletions cut 5 bases from V and 0 bases from J, with 11 bases between. There are 14 residues in the CDR3. Germline CDR1 reads SGHRS; CDR2 reads YFSETQ. The CDR3 sequence is CASRTDLANYGYTF. CDR3 bases: TGCGCCAGCAGGACAGACCTTGCTAACTATGGCTACACCTTC.

V usage is TRBV20-1 and J usage is TRBJ2-7; TRBD1 matches 7 bases. This CDR3 has 18 residues. The germline V gene has CDR1 DFQATT and CDR2 SNEGSKA (reference sequence). V trimming: 0 bases; J trimming: 2 bases; junction bases outside the gene matches: 16. The CDR3 nucleotides are TGCAGTGCTAGAGAAAGACCCCCCGACAGGGTGACGGCCTACGAGCAGTACTTC. Its protein is CSARERPPDRVTAYEQYF.

The chain links TRBV28 to TRBJ1-5; D is unclear. CDR1 and CDR2 from the germline V gene are MDHEN and SYDVKM. V shed 1 base and J shed 1 base, with 8 bases lying between them. This CDR3 has 15 amino acids. The CDR3 DNA is TGTGCCAGCAGTTTATATGCCGGAAGCAATCAGCCCCAGCATTTT. It yields the protein CASSLYAGSNQPQHF.